The 6 T cell receptor beta chains listed next were all sequenced from one sample in a study of CDR3 diversity in severe acne (dated by TCRdb to the late 2010s). The library was made by PCR. Sequenced on an Illumina HiSeq 2000. Clones were called with MiXCR by TCRdb after fastp trimmed the public reads at Q25, and only in-frame beta chains were retained. Every distinct CDR3 protein forms one entry, paired with its most common genes and DNA. The sample table holds approximately 90,000 distinct CDR3 sequences, of which 48% were seen once. The ten largest clones add up to around 10% of the sample. Sequencing was done on a sample of blood. These receptors all come from a male donor in good health, serving as a control.

On this clonotype itself: Germline is not matched at one junction end, which may reflect a read error. The genes are TRBV11-2 and TRBJ2-7; D unresolved. Germline-derived CDR1 and CDR2 are SGHAT and FQNNGV. The CDR3 has 13 amino acids. The DNA for the CDR3 is TGTGCCAGCGGCTTAAGCCCCCCTCGCGGGCAGTACTTC. This translates into CASGLSPPRGQYF.

V and J are TRBV20-1 and TRBJ1-4; tentatively, D is TRBD1 (5 bases). V was cut by 7 bases and J by 7 bases, with 16 bases left in between. The CDR3 contains 13 residues. Germline V gene sequence: CDR1 DFQATT, CDR2 SNEGSKA (reference sequence). Here the CDR3 reads CSGGAPGVEKLFF. The CDR3 nucleotides are TGCAGTGGAGGGGCCCCCGGAGTTGAAAAACTGTTTTTT.

This chain joins TRBV5-1 and TRBJ2-2; D unresolved. The ends were cut back, 7 bases at V and 0 bases at J, with 7 bases in the middle. CDR1 is SGHRS and CDR2 is YFSETQ in the germline V gene. The CDR3 loop spans 13 amino acids. CDR3 sequence (DNA): TGCGCCAGCGTACAGACGAACACCGGGGAGCTGTTTTTT. Amino acid sequence: CASVQTNTGELFF.

This clonotype was seen repeatedly, ten times or more. The chain joins TRBV11-2 to TRBJ1-1; weak D call: TRBD1 (6 bases). Per the germline V gene, CDR1 is SGHAT and CDR2 is FQNNGV. V lost 1 base and J 1 base, leaving 16 bases between the germline ends. This CDR3 is 17 amino acids long. The CDR3 is CASSLVWSGAWNTEAFF. The CDR3 bases are TGTGCCAGCAGCTTAGTGTGGTCAGGGGCTTGGAACACTGAAGCTTTCTTT. Supplemented by reference TRBV11-2 and TRBJ1-1, the full variable domain reads EAGVAQSPRYKIIEKRQSVAFWCNPISGHATLYWYQQILGQGPKLLIQFQNNGVVDDSQLPKDRFSAERLKGVDSTLKIQPAKLEDSAVYLCASSLVWSGAWNTEAFFGQGTRLTVV.

The V gene is TRBV2, the J gene TRBJ1-1, with TRBD1 as a possible D gene (6 bases). Deletions cut 5 bases from V and 0 bases from J, with 13 bases between. The CDR3 extends over 15 amino acids. CDR1 SNHLY and CDR2 FYNNEI come from the germline V gene. CDR3 coding DNA: TGTGCCAGCAGTCTGGACAGCCCGATGAACACTGAAGCTTTCTTT. Amino acid sequence: CASSLDSPMNTEAFF.

To note about this clonotype: At one boundary the junction diverges from the germline segment, which might be a read error. The rearrangement links TRBV4-1 to TRBJ2-7, with D perhaps assigned TRBD1 or TRBD2 (5 bases each). Germline CDR1 reads MGHRA; CDR2 reads YSYEKL. The CDR3 runs 14 residues. The CDR3 spells CASGHPGRSYEQYF. CDR3 coding DNA: TGCGCCAGCGGCCATCCGGGACGGTCCTACGAGCAGTACTTC.